This T cell receptor (beta chain) was retrieved from a study of blood T cell repertoires in COVID-19. Overall study: Sites across the United States, Italy and Spain contributed samples from acute and convalescent COVID-19. The analysed material was cDNA or gDNA that came from T cells, B-cell-depleted T cells, or PBMCs.

Measured with immunoSEQ multiplex PCR; TCRdb has only the in-frame clones, and not every one. The sample contains about 270,000 clones, about 86% of which appear only once. V lost 5 bases and J lost 1, with 11 bases in between. The CDR3 covers 14 residues. Germline CDR1 reads PRHDT; CDR2 reads FYEKMQ (reference sequence). Seattle patients were enrolled while actively infected and followed longitudinally. The chain recombines TRBV13 with TRBJ1-2; no clear D gene. Sequenced input: peripheral blood. This receptor was obtained from a woman aged 70 to 79 with COVID-19, enrolled during active disease. CDR3 amino acids: CASSRRGVNYGYTF. The CDR3 region has the DNA TGTGCCAGCAGCCGTCGTGGAGTTAACTATGGCTACACCTTC. Using reference TRBV13 and TRBJ1-2 for the parts outside the CDR3, the full variable domain is AAGVIQSPRHLIKEKRETATLKCYPIPRHDTVYWYQQGPGQDPQFLISFYEKMQSDKGSIPDRFSAQQFSDYHSELNMSSLELGDSALYFCASSRRGVNYGYTFGSGTRLTVV.